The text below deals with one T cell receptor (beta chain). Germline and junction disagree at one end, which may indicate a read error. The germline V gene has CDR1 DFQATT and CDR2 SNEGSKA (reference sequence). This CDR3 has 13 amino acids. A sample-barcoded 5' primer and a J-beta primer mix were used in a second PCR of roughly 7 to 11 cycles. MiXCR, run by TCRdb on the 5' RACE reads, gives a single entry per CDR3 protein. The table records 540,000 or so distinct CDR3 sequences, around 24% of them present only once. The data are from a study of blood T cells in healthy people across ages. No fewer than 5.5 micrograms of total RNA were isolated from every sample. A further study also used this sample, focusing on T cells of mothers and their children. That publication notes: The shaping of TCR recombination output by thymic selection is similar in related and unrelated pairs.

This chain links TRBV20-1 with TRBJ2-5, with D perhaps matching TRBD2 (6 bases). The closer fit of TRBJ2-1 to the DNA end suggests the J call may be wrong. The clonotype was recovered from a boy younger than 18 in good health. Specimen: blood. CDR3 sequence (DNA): TGTAGTGCTTTGGCGGGGAGCCTCAGTGAGCAGTTCTTC. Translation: CSALAGSLSEQFF.